What follows are 14 T cell receptor beta chains derived from one specimen sequenced in a study of cytomegalovirus exposure and HLA in healthy donors. This PCR relied on a set of 60 Vbeta primers and 13 Jbeta primers. Sequencing was performed with immunoSEQ multiplex PCR; in TCRdb, only in-frame clones are kept and a portion is missing. Among roughly 110,000 clones, over 75% were seen once, and the ten largest hold roughly 3.9%. Sample: PBMCs. The receptors were gathered from a man between 60 and 70 years old in good health and CMV-seronegative.

This clone was observed a few times. The V and J genes are TRBV5-1 and TRBJ1-2; the match to TRBD1 covers 7 bases. The CDR3 consists of 15 residues. The J segment lost 8 bases and the V segment lost 4 bases, leaving 14 bases of the junction unmatched. The V gene's germline CDR1 is SGHRS and CDR2 YFSETQ. The CDR3 region is CASSQGDIHPSGYTF. CDR3 DNA: TGCGCCAGCAGCCAGGGGGACATCCACCCTTCCGGCTACACCTTC. Supplemented by reference TRBV5-1 and TRBJ1-2, the full variable domain reads KAGVTQTPRYLIKTRGQQVTLSCSPISGHRSVSWYQQTPGQGLQFLFEYFSETQRNKGNFPGRFSGRQFSNSRSEMNVSTLELGDSALYLCASSQGDIHPSGYTFGSGTRLTVV.

This chain connects TRBV9 to TRBJ2-1; TRBD1 agrees at 7 bases. CDR1 SGDLS and CDR2 YYNGEE come from the germline V gene. The CDR3 consists of 15 residues. V shed 4 bases, J shed 5 bases, and the junction held 9 bases outside the gene matches. CDR3 nucleotides: TGTGCCAGCAGCACAGAGGGGGACAGCCACAATGAGCAGTTCTTC. Its translation: CASSTEGDSHNEQFF.

The chain links TRBV21-1 to TRBJ2-7; the table assigns TRBD1, which was not confirmed against the DNA. TRBV21-1 is described as a pseudogene. The CDR3 consists of 14 residues. The DNA for the CDR3 is TGTGCCAGCAGCAGTCGACAGGGGGCGCTCGAGCAGTACGTC. Translation gives CASSSRQGALEQYV.

The V call is TRBV9, the J call TRBJ2-4, with D hard to call. The CDR3 loop spans 13 amino acids. CDR1 SGDLS and CDR2 YYNGEE come from the germline V gene. Deletions cut 3 bases from V and 6 bases from J, with 10 bases between. DNA of the CDR3: TGTGCCAGCAGCGCCCCAGAGGTAAACATTCAGTACTTC. Protein sequence: CASSAPEVNIQYF.

The CDR3 region has the DNA TGTGCCAGCAGAAACCCCCGGGGAGCTAACTATGGCTACACCTTC. It is translated as CASRNPRGANYGYTF. The chain is built from TRBV6-5 and TRBJ1-2, with D uncertain. This CDR3 has 15 residues. Germline CDR1 and CDR2: MNHEY and SVGAGI. The V end was cut by 6 bases, the J end by 0 bases, with 14 bases between.

V and J are TRBV9 and TRBJ2-1, with D possibly being TRBD2 (6 bases). CDR3 length: 15 amino acids. In germline, CDR1 is SGDLS, CDR2 YYNGEE. With 4 bases removed from V and 9 bases from J, the gap between germline ends came to 20 bases. CDR3 protein: CASSSLGGSGSEQFF. For the CDR3, the DNA is TGTGCCAGCAGCTCCCTCGGGGGTAGCGGCAGTGAGCAGTTCTTC. Full variable domain (outside the CDR3, taken from reference TRBV9 and TRBJ2-1): DSGVTQTPKHLITATGQRVTLRCSPRSGDLSVYWYQQSLDQGLQFLIQYYNGEERAKGNILERFSAQQFPDLHSELNLSSLELGDSALYFCASSSLGGSGSEQFFGPGTRLTVL.

The chain joins TRBV30 to TRBJ1-4, with 7 nucleotides matching TRBD1. In germline, CDR1 is GTSNPN, CDR2 SVGIG (reference sequence). This CDR3 has 14 amino acids. With 3 bases clipped from V and 5 bases from J, the junction kept 6 bases outside the gene matches. CDR3 sequence: CAWRGDSQNEKLFF. In DNA, the CDR3 is TGTGCCTGGAGGGGGGACAGCCAGAATGAAAAACTGTTTTTT.

The V call is TRBV28, the J call TRBJ2-1; 13 bases match TRBD2. Germline V gene lookup returns CDR1 MDHEN and CDR2 SYDVKM. This CDR3 has 14 amino acids. The J segment lost 9 bases and the V segment lost 6 bases, leaving 5 bases of the junction unmatched. The CDR3 spells CASRPGLAGSEQFF. CDR3 bases: TGTGCCAGCAGACCGGGACTAGCGGGGAGTGAGCAGTTCTTC.

The CDR3 DNA is TGTGCCTGCGGAAGGGGTGGGAACACTGAAGCTTTCTTT. The encoded protein is CACGRGGNTEAFF. This rearrangement joins TRBV2 to TRBJ1-1, with D tentatively TRBD1 (5 bases). V lost 11 bases, J lost 1 base, and 14 bases lay in between. Germline V lookup: CDR1 SNHLY, CDR2 FYNNEI. The CDR3 extends over 13 amino acids.

The V call is TRBV5-1, the J call TRBJ2-2, with a weak D call TRBD1 (6 bases). The germline V and J ends were trimmed by 6 bases and 6 bases, with 12 bases remaining between them. Germline CDR1 and CDR2: SGHRS and YFSETQ. CDR3 size: 13 residues. This CDR3 reads CASTQGYPGELFF. CDR3 nucleotide sequence: TGCGCCAGCACTCAGGGGTATCCCGGGGAGCTGTTTTTT. The variable domain in full, completed from reference TRBV5-1 and TRBJ2-2, reads KAGVTQTPRYLIKTRGQQVTLSCSPISGHRSVSWYQQTPGQGLQFLFEYFSETQRNKGNFPGRFSGRQFSNSRSEMNVSTLELGDSALYLCASTQGYPGELFFGEGSRLTVL.

This clone has more than one count but fewer than ten. The chain uses TRBV6-5 and TRBJ1-4; weak D call: TRBD1 (5 bases). Germline CDR1 and CDR2: MNHEY and SVGAGI. Deletions cut 5 bases from V and 0 bases from J, with 10 bases between. The CDR3 contains 15 residues. The CDR3 sequence is CASSTAGTTNEKLFF. CDR3 DNA sequence: TGTGCCAGCAGTACTGCAGGGACAACTAATGAAAAACTGTTTTTT.

J is TRBJ1-5 and V is TRBV18, with 8 bases identical to TRBD1. Trimming took 4 bases from V and 3 from J; bases not matched to a gene: 8. The CDR3 length is 16 residues. The germline gives CDR1 KGHSH, CDR2 LQKENI. CDR3 loop: CASSLLDRGVNQPQHF. The DNA for the CDR3 is TGTGCCAGCTCACTCCTTGACAGGGGAGTCAATCAGCCCCAGCATTTT.

The chain couples TRBV5-4 to TRBJ2-3; 10 nucleotides line up with TRBD2. This CDR3 contains 15 residues. V was clipped by 1 base and J by 5 bases; unmatched bases: 4. Germline V lookup: CDR1 SGHNT, CDR2 YYREEE (reference sequence). The CDR3 loop is CASSLSGGAGDTQYF. The CDR3 nucleotides are TGTGCCAGCAGCTTGAGCGGGGGGGCTGGAGATACGCAGTATTTT.

The rearrangement joins TRBV14 to TRBJ2-1, with 13 bases identical to TRBD2. After removal of 1 base from V and 10 bases from J, the junction contained 7 bases not matched to a gene. The germline V gene encodes CDR1 SGHDN and CDR2 FVKESK. The CDR3 sequence is 16 residues long. CDR3 nucleotide sequence: TGTGCCAGCAGCCAAGTACCACTAGCGGGGGGGCTGGAGCAGTTCTTC. Its translation: CASSQVPLAGGLEQFF.